This is a list of T cell receptor beta chains from one sample in a study of beta chain features in type 1 diabetes. Assay: immunoSEQ multiplex PCR; the TCRdb copy retains only in-frame clones and omits some. This sample has hundreds of thousands of clones; about 29% occur once, and the top ten carry around 0.065%. The specimen was naive CD4+ T cells from blood. Receptors originate from a man aged 18-30 years in good health. Both conserved end residues are part of each CDR3. D genes are given only for firm matches. Not every row has a clone size; where given, it reads once, few, many or a size class.

d_gene: NA
v_gene: TRBV15
abundance: NA
j_gene: TRBJ1-4
CDR3nt: TGTGCCACCAGCAACCGCCTTGGACGGATTAATGAAAAACTGTTTTTT
CDR3aa: CATSNRLGRINEKLFF

d_gene: NA
v_gene: TRBV9
abundance: NA
j_gene: TRBJ2-2
CDR3nt: TGTGCCAGCAGCGAACGGCCCTTGGGTTCACCCGGGGAGCTGTTTTTT
CDR3aa: CASSERPLGSPGELFF

d_gene: NA
v_gene: TRBV4-3
abundance: NA
j_gene: TRBJ2-3
CDR3nt: TGCGCCAGCAGCCAAAGCGTGTTCGGCTGGACAGATACGCAGTATTTT
CDR3aa: CASSQSVFGWTDTQYF

d_gene: NA
v_gene: TRBV7-2
abundance: NA
j_gene: TRBJ1-5
CDR3nt: TGTGCCAGCAGCTTGATGAATCAGCCCCAGCATTTT
CDR3aa: CASSLMNQPQHF

d_gene: TRBD1
v_gene: TRBV15
abundance: few
j_gene: TRBJ1-2
CDR3nt: TGTGCCACCAGTAGGGACAGAAGCAAGAGTAACTATGGCTACACCTTC
CDR3aa: CATSRDRSKSNYGYTF

d_gene: TRBD2
v_gene: TRBV7-6
abundance: few
j_gene: TRBJ2-1
CDR3nt: TGTGCCAGCCGCCAAGCGGGAGGTCTTGAGCAGTTCTTC
CDR3aa: CASRQAGGLEQFF

d_gene: NA
v_gene: TRBV9
abundance: NA
j_gene: TRBJ1-1
CDR3nt: TGTGCCAGCAGCGCTGAATGGGGAAAGGAAGCTTTCTTT
CDR3aa: CASSAEWGKEAFF

d_gene: TRBD1
v_gene: TRBV2
abundance: few
j_gene: TRBJ2-7
CDR3nt: TGTGCCAGCCGGGGACAGAGGGGCTACGAGCAGTACTTC
CDR3aa: CASRGQRGYEQYF

d_gene: TRBD2
v_gene: TRBV14
abundance: NA
j_gene: TRBJ2-7
CDR3nt: TGTGCCAGCAGCCAACTACTAGCGGGAGCCTACGAGCAGTACTTC
CDR3aa: CASSQLLAGAYEQYF

d_gene: NA
v_gene: TRBV30
abundance: NA
j_gene: TRBJ2-2
CDR3nt: TGTGCCTGGAAAGCGGCCGGGGAGCTGTTTTTT
CDR3aa: CAWKAAGELFF

d_gene: NA
v_gene: TRBV2
abundance: few
j_gene: TRBJ1-2
CDR3nt: TGTGCCAGCAGTGAACCAGTAAACTATGGCTACACCTTC
CDR3aa: CASSEPVNYGYTF

d_gene: TRBD1
v_gene: TRBV6-6
abundance: NA
j_gene: TRBJ2-3
CDR3nt: TGTGCCAGCAGATACAGGGGTGGGACAGATACGCAGTATTTT
CDR3aa: CASRYRGGTDTQYF

d_gene: NA
v_gene: TRBV25-1
abundance: NA
j_gene: TRBJ1-2
CDR3nt: TGTGCCAGCAGTGAACTCGGCGGGGCCGGCTATGGCTACACCTTC
CDR3aa: CASSELGGAGYGYTF

d_gene: TRBD1
v_gene: TRBV29-1
abundance: NA
j_gene: TRBJ2-3
CDR3nt: TGCAGCGTTAGGGGACAGGGGGCGCGAGGCGCAGATACGCAGTATTTT
CDR3aa: CSVRGQGARGADTQYF

d_gene: NA
v_gene: TRBV29-1
abundance: few
j_gene: TRBJ2-7
CDR3nt: TGCAGCGTGTTGACGGTCGGGTACGAGCAGTACTTC
CDR3aa: CSVLTVGYEQYF

d_gene: NA
v_gene: TRBV28
abundance: NA
j_gene: TRBJ1-5
CDR3nt: TGTGCCAGCAGTATGTTTGGTCGGCCCCAGCATTTT
CDR3aa: CASSMFGRPQHF

d_gene: NA
v_gene: TRBV28
abundance: NA
j_gene: TRBJ2-1
CDR3nt: TGTGCCAGCTACCGCAGGGGGGCAAGCAATGAGCAGTTCTTC
CDR3aa: CASYRRGASNEQFF

d_gene: TRBD1
v_gene: TRBV5-1
abundance: NA
j_gene: TRBJ2-3
CDR3nt: TGCGCCAGCAGCTTGTGGACAGGTAGTACAGATACGCAGTATTTT
CDR3aa: CASSLWTGSTDTQYF

d_gene: NA
v_gene: TRBV2
abundance: NA
j_gene: TRBJ1-3
CDR3nt: TGTGCCAGCAGTTGGAGTCCCAACGGACGGACAGCTGGAAACACCATATATTTT
CDR3aa: CASSWSPNGRTAGNTIYF

d_gene: NA
v_gene: TRBV19
abundance: once
j_gene: TRBJ2-1
CDR3nt: TGTGCCAGTACCCGAGGCAATGAGCAGTTCTTC
CDR3aa: CASTRGNEQFF

d_gene: TRBD1
v_gene: TRBV7-9
abundance: few
j_gene: TRBJ2-7
CDR3nt: TGTGCCAGCAGCTTAACAGGGGTCGAGCAGTACTTC
CDR3aa: CASSLTGVEQYF

d_gene: NA
v_gene: TRBV7-2
abundance: few
j_gene: TRBJ2-1
CDR3nt: TGTGCCAGCACCGAGTCGCGCGGCGGCTACAATGAGCAGTTCTTC
CDR3aa: CASTESRGGYNEQFF

d_gene: NA
v_gene: TRBV9
abundance: NA
j_gene: TRBJ1-5
CDR3nt: TGTGCCAGCAGCGTAGGTGTGAATCAGCCCCAGCATTTT
CDR3aa: CASSVGVNQPQHF

d_gene: TRBD1
v_gene: TRBV11-1
abundance: NA
j_gene: TRBJ2-5
CDR3nt: TGTGCCAGCAGCCACGGGACAGAGGCAGAGACCCAGTACTTC
CDR3aa: CASSHGTEAETQYF

d_gene: NA
v_gene: TRBV25-1
abundance: NA
j_gene: TRBJ2-3
CDR3nt: TGTGCCAGCAGTGAACGAGCGGCTAGCACAGATACGCAGTATTTT
CDR3aa: CASSERAASTDTQYF

d_gene: NA
v_gene: TRBV4-1
abundance: NA
j_gene: TRBJ1-1
CDR3nt: TGCGCCAGCAGCCGCAGGGCCCCGAACACTGAAGCTTTCTTT
CDR3aa: CASSRRAPNTEAFF

d_gene: TRBD1
v_gene: TRBV18
abundance: NA
j_gene: TRBJ1-1
CDR3nt: TGTGCCAGCTCACGACAGGGGAACACTGAAGCTTTCTTT
CDR3aa: CASSRQGNTEAFF

d_gene: NA
v_gene: TRBV4-2
abundance: NA
j_gene: TRBJ2-2
CDR3nt: TGTGCCAGCAGCCAAGATAGCTACACCGGGGAGCTGTTTTTT
CDR3aa: CASSQDSYTGELFF

d_gene: TRBD1
v_gene: TRBV29-1
abundance: few
j_gene: TRBJ2-7
CDR3nt: TGCAGCGCTTGGGGACAGGGGCGCTCCTACGAGCAGTACTTC
CDR3aa: CSAWGQGRSYEQYF

d_gene: NA
v_gene: TRBV2
abundance: NA
j_gene: TRBJ2-5
CDR3nt: TGTGCCAGCAAGGCAGAAGAGACCCAGTACTTC
CDR3aa: CASKAEETQYF

d_gene: NA
v_gene: TRBV7-9
abundance: NA
j_gene: TRBJ2-3
CDR3nt: TGTGCCAGCAGCCCCGTGAGGGGTGTTAGCACAGATACGCAGTATTTT
CDR3aa: CASSPVRGVSTDTQYF

d_gene: NA
v_gene: TRBV30
abundance: NA
j_gene: TRBJ1-1
CDR3nt: TGTGCCTGGAGTCGAGTGGGCAGGGAGGCTTTCTTT
CDR3aa: CAWSRVGREAFF

d_gene: NA
v_gene: TRBV7-2
abundance: few
j_gene: TRBJ1-2
CDR3nt: TGTGCCAGCAGGTTGGAAGCTAACTATGGCTACACCTTC
CDR3aa: CASRLEANYGYTF

d_gene: TRBD1
v_gene: TRBV5-1
abundance: NA
j_gene: TRBJ2-1
CDR3nt: TGCGCCAGCAGCTTGGGGACAGGGAACTACAATGAGCAGTTCTTC
CDR3aa: CASSLGTGNYNEQFF

d_gene: NA
v_gene: TRBV30
abundance: NA
j_gene: TRBJ2-3
CDR3nt: TGTGCCTGGAGTGTAATATGGTGGGGGGAGAAAGATACGCAGTATTTT
CDR3aa: CAWSVIWWGEKDTQYF

d_gene: TRBD2
v_gene: TRBV9
abundance: NA
j_gene: TRBJ2-7
CDR3nt: TGTGCCAGCAGCGAGACGGTAGCGGGAGGCGGGGGCGAGCAGTACTTC
CDR3aa: CASSETVAGGGGEQYF

d_gene: NA
v_gene: TRBV9
abundance: NA
j_gene: TRBJ2-7
CDR3nt: TGTGCCAGCAGCGTCCGGGGAGGCTACGAGCAGTACTTC
CDR3aa: CASSVRGGYEQYF

d_gene: NA
v_gene: TRBV7-9
abundance: few
j_gene: TRBJ1-1
CDR3nt: TGTGCCAGCAGCTCTGATGGAACTGAAGCTTTCTTT
CDR3aa: CASSSDGTEAFF

d_gene: NA
v_gene: TRBV5-1
abundance: NA
j_gene: TRBJ2-7
CDR3nt: TGCGCCAGCAGCTTGGTACCTCTGCCGTCTCCCTACGAGCAGTACTTC
CDR3aa: CASSLVPLPSPYEQYF

d_gene: NA
v_gene: TRBV29-1
abundance: NA
j_gene: TRBJ1-1
CDR3nt: TGCAGCGTTTCGAGGGAGGTCACTGAAGCTTTCTTT
CDR3aa: CSVSREVTEAFF

d_gene: NA
v_gene: TRBV18
abundance: NA
j_gene: TRBJ1-5
CDR3nt: TGTGCCAGCTCACCACAGGGAGCCTGGCCCCAGCATTTT
CDR3aa: CASSPQGAWPQHF